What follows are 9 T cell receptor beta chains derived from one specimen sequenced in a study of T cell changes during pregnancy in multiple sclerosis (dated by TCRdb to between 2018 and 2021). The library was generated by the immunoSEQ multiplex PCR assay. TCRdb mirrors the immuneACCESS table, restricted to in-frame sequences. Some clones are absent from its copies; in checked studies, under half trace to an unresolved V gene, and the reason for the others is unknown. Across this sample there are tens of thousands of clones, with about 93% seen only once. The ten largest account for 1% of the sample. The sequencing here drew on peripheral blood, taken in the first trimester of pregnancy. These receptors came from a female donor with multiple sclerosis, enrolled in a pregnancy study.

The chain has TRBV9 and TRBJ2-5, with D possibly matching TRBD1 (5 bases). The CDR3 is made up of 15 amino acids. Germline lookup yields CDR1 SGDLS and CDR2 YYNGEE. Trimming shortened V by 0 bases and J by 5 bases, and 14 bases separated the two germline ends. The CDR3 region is CASSVGQGLGETQYF. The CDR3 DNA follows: TGTGCCAGCAGCGTAGGTCAGGGCCTTGGGGAGACCCAGTACTTC.

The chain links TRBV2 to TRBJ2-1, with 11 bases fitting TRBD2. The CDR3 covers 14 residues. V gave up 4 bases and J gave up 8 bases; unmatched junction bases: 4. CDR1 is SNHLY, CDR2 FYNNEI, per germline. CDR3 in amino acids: CASSVTSGKDEQFF. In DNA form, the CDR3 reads TGTGCCAGCAGTGTGACTAGCGGGAAGGATGAGCAGTTCTTC.

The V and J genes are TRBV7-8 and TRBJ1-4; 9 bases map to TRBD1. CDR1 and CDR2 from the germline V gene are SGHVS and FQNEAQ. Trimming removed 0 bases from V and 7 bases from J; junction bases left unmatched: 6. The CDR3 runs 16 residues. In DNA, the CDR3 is TGTGCCAGCAGCTTAGCTAGGACAGGGGAGGGTGAAAAACTGTTTTTT. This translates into CASSLARTGEGEKLFF.

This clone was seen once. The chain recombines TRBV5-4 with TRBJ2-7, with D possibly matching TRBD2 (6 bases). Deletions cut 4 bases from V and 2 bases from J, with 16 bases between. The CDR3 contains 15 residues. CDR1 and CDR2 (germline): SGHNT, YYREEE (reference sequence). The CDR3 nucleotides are TGTGCCAGCAGCCCTGGAGGGGTAACAACCTACGAGCAGTACTTC. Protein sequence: CASSPGGVTTYEQYF. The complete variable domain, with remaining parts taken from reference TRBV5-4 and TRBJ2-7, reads ETGVTQSPTHLIKTRGQQVTLRCSSQSGHNTVSWYQQALGQGPQFIFQYYREEENGRGNFPPRFSGLQFPNYSSELNVNALELDDSALYLCASSPGGVTTYEQYFGPGTRLTVT.

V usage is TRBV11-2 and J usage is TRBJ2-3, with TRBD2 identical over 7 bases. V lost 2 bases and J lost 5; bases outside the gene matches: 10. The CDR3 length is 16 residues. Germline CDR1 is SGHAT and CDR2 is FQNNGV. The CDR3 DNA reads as TGTGCCAGCAGCTTATCTAGCGGAAGCCCCGGAGATACGCAGTATTTT. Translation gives CASSLSSGSPGDTQYF.

The DNA of the CDR3 is TGTGCCAGCAGCCTGCGGGCCCCAGATACGCAGTATTTT. Amino acid sequence: CASSLRAPDTQYF. The chain links TRBV7-2 to TRBJ2-3; the D gene is possibly TRBD2 (5 bases). CDR1 and CDR2 from the germline V gene are SGHTA and FQGNSA. The CDR3 runs to 13 residues. Deletions cut 5 bases from V and 4 bases from J, with 10 bases between.

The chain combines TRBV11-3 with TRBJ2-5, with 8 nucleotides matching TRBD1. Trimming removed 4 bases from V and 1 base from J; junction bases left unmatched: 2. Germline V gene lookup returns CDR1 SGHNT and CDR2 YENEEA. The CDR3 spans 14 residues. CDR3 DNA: TGTGCCAGCAGCTCAGGGACAGGCCAAGAGACCCAGTACTTC. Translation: CASSSGTGQETQYF. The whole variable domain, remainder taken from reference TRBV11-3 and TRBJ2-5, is EAGVVQSPRYKIIEKKQPVAFWCNPISGHNTLYWYLQNLGQGPELLIRYENEEAVDDSQLPKDRFSAERLKGVDSTLKIQPAELGDSAVYLCASSSGTGQETQYFGPGTRLLVL.

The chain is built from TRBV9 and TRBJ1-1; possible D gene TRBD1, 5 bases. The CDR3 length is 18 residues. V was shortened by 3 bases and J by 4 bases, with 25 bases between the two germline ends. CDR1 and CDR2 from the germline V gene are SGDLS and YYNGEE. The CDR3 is CASSEVPGGGLGITEAFF. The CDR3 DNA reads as TGTGCCAGCAGCGAGGTCCCGGGGGGAGGCTTAGGGATCACTGAAGCTTTCTTT.

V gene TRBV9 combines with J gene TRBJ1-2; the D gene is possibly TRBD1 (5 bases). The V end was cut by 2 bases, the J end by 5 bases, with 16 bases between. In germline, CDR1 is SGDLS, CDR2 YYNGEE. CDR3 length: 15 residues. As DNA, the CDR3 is TGTGCCAGCAGCGTCGGGCAGGGCCCTGGTTATGGCTACACCTTC. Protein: CASSVGQGPGYGYTF.